This T cell receptor beta chain was profiled in a study of T cell changes during pregnancy in multiple sclerosis. Sequencing was performed with immunoSEQ multiplex PCR; in TCRdb, only in-frame clones are kept and a portion is missing. Counted here are about 110,000 clones, 85% to 95% occurring once; the ten biggest clones make up 0.78%. Source: peripheral blood, taken in the third trimester of pregnancy. The receptor was isolated from a female donor in good health, enrolled as a control in a pregnancy study.

DNA for the CDR3: TGTGCCAGTAGTATCTCGCCGGGGAATAGTAAAACTGAAGCTTTCTTT. It encodes CASSISPGNSKTEAFF. The chain is built from TRBV19 and TRBJ1-1; unclear D gene. The V end was cut by 3 bases, the J end by 5 bases, with 19 bases between. Germline values: CDR1 LNHDA, CDR2 SQIVND (reference sequence). This CDR3 contains 16 residues. The whole variable domain, remainder taken from reference TRBV19 and TRBJ1-1, is DGGITQSPKYLFRKEGQNVTLSCEQNLNHDAMYWYRQDPGQGLRLIYYSQIVNDFQKGDIAEGYSVSREKKESFPLTVTSAQKNPTAFYLCASSISPGNSKTEAFFGQGTRLTVV.